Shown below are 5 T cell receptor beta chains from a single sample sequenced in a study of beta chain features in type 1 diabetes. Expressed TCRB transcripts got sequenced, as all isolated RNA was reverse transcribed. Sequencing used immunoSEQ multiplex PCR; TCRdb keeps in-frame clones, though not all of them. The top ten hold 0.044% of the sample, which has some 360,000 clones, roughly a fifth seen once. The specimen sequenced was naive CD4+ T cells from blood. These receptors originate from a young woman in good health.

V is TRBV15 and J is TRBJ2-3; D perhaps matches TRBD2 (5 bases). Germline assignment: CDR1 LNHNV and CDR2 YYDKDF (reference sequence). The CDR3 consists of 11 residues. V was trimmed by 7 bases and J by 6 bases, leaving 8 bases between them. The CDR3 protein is CATKGLDTQYF. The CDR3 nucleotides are TGTGCCACCAAAGGACTGGATACGCAGTATTTT.

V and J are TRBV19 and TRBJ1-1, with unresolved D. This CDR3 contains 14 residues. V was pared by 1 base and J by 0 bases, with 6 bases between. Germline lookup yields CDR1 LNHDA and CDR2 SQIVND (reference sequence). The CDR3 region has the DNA TGTGCCAGTAGTATAGCCAGATTGAACACTGAAGCTTTCTTT. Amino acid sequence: CASSIARLNTEAFF. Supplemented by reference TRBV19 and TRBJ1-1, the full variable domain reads DGGITQSPKYLFRKEGQNVTLSCEQNLNHDAMYWYRQDPGQGLRLIYYSQIVNDFQKGDIAEGYSVSREKKESFPLTVTSAQKNPTAFYLCASSIARLNTEAFFGQGTRLTVV.

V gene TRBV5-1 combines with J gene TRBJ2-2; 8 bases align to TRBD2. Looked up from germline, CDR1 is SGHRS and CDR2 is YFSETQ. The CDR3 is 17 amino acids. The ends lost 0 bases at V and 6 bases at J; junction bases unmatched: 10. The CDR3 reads CASSLGLSAGVAGELFF. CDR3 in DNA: TGCGCCAGCAGCTTGGGATTATCAGCGGGAGTTGCCGGGGAGCTGTTTTTT.

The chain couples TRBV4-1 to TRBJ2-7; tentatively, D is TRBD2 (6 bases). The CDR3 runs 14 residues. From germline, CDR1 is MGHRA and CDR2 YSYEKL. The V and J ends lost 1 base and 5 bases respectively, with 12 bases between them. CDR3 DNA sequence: TGCGCCAGCAGCCAAGGGATCGGAGGGAACGAGCAGTACTTC. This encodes CASSQGIGGNEQYF.

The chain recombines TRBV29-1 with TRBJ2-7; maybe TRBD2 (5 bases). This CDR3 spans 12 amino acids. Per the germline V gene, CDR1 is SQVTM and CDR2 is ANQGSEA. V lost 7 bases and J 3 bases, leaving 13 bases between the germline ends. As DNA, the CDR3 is TGCAGCGCTGGGATCCGGGACTACGAGCAGTACTTC. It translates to CSAGIRDYEQYF.